The entry below describes one TCR beta chain. Its specificity is unknown. This sample was included in a study of T cells in Graves' hyperthyroidism and ophthalmopathy. Study results and limitations: The model's output predicted ophthalmopathy at a median of roughly seven months prior to onset. Blood also carried most thyroid clonotypes expanded above 0.001.

Ophthalmopathy in the patients scored at least 3 on Clinical Activity Score and at least 4 on NOSPECS grade, lasting under 3 months. Uncontrolled infections, other autoimmune diseases, pregnancy or lactation led to exclusion of patients. The germline V gene has CDR1 LGHNA and CDR2 YNFKEQ. The CDR3 loop spans 13 amino acids. V was pared by 1 base and J by 1 base, with 4 bases between. The CDR3 regions of TCR beta were amplified from RNA transcripts. HTBI primers were the set used in a first-round RT-PCR of the TCR CDR3. Using its own MiXCR run on the multiplex PCR reads, TCRdb lists one record per CDR3 protein. The sample contains some 570,000 distinct CDR3 sequences, roughly 15% of which appear only once.

The chain recombines TRBV4-2 with TRBJ2-5; D gene ambiguous. The receptor was derived from a woman in her late teens or twenties with Graves' ophthalmopathy. The specimen sequenced was blood. The CDR3 reads CASSQVRQETQYF. Written as DNA, the CDR3 is TGTGCCAGCAGCCAAGTACGCCAAGAGACCCAGTACTTC.